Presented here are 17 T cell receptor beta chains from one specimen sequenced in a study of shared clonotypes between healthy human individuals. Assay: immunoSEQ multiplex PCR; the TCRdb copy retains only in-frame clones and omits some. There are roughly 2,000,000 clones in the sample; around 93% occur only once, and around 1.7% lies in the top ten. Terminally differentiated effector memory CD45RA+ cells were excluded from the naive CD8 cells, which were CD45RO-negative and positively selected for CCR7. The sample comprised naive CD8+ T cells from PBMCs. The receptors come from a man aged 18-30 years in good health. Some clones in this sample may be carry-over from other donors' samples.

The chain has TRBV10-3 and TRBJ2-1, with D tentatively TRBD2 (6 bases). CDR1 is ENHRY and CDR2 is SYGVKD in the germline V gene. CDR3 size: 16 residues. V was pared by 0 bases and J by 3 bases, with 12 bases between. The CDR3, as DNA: TGTGCCATCAGTGAGTCGACAGCGGGTGTCTACAATGAGCAGTTCTTC. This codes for CAISESTAGVYNEQFF.

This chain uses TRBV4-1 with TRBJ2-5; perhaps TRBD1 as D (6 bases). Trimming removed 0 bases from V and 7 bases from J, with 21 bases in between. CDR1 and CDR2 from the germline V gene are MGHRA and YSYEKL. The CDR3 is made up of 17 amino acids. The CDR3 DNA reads TGCGCCAGCAGCCAAGAAGGAAGTCAGGGGAGAGGTTGGACCCAGTACTTC. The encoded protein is CASSQEGSQGRGWTQYF.

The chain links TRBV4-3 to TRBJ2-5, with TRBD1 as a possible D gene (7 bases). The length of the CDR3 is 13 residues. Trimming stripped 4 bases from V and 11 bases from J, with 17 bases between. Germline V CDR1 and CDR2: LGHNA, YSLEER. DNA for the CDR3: TGCGCCAGCAGCCTTCACAGGGGAGGAGAGCAGTACTTC. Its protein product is CASSLHRGGEQYF.

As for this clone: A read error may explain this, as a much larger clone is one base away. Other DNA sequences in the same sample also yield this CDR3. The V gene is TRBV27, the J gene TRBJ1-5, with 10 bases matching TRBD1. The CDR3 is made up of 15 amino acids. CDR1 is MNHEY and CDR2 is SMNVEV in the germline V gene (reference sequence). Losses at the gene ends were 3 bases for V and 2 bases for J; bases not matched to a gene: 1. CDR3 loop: CASSFGTGGNQPQHF. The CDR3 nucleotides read TGTGCCAGCAGTTTCGGGACAGGGGGCAATCAGCCCCAGCATTTT.

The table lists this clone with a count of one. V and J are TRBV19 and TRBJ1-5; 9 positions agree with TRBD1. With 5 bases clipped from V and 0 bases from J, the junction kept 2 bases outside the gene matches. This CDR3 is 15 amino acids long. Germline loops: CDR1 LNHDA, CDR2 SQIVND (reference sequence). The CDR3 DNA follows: TGTGCCAGTAGTTTGGGACAGGGTAGCAATCAGCCCCAGCATTTT. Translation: CASSLGQGSNQPQHF.

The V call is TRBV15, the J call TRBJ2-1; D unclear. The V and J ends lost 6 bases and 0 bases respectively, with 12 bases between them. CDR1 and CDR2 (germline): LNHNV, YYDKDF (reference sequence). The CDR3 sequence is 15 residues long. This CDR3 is CATRTGRPSYNEQFF. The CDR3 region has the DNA TGTGCCACCAGAACGGGCCGCCCCTCCTACAATGAGCAGTTCTTC.

The CDR3 sequence is CSATSGSYEQYF. CDR3 bases: TGCAGCGCCACTAGCGGCTCCTACGAGCAGTACTTC. J is TRBJ2-7 and V is TRBV29-1, with 8 bases fitting TRBD2. The V segment lost 7 bases and the J segment 0 bases; nucleotides outside the gene matches: 2. This CDR3 is 12 amino acids long. Per germline, CDR1 SQVTM and CDR2 ANQGSEA.

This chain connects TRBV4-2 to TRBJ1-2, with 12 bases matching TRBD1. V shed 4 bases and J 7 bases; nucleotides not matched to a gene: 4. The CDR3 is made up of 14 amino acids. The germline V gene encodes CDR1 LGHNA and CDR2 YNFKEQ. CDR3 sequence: CASSPGQGARGYTF. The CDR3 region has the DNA TGTGCCAGCAGCCCGGGACAGGGGGCGCGTGGCTACACCTTC.

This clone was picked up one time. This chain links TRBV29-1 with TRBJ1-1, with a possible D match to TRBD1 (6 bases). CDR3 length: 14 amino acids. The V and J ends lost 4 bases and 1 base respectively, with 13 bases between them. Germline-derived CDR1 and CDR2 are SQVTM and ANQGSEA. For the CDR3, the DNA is TGCAGCGTTGTAATAGGACAGAGGAACACTGAAGCTTTCTTT. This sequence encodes CSVVIGQRNTEAFF. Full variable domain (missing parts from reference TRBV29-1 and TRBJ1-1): SAVISQKPSRDICQRGTSLTIQCQVDSQVTMMFWYRQQPGQSLTLIATANQGSEATYESGFVIDKFPISRPNLTFSTLTVSNMSPEDSSIYLCSVVIGQRNTEAFFGQGTRLTVV.

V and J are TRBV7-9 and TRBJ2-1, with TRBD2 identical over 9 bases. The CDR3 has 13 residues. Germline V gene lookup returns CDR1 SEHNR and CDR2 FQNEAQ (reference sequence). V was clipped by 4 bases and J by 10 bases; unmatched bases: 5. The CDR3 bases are TGTGCCAGCAGCTCCAACCTAGCGGGAGAGCAGTTCTTC. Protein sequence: CASSSNLAGEQFF.

CDR3 loop: CASSLPGTGLETQYF. The CDR3 DNA reads TGTGCCAGCAGTTTGCCCGGGACAGGCTTAGAGACCCAGTACTTC. The chain combines TRBV25-1 with TRBJ2-5; 8 bases fit TRBD1. This CDR3 contains 15 residues. Germline CDR1 is MGHDK and CDR2 is SYGVNS. Trimming cost V 5 bases and J 4 bases; bases outside gene matches: 9.

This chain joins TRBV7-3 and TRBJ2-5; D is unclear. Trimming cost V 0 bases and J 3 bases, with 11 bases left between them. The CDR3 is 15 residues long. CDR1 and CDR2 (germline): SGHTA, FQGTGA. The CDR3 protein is CASSLTLGREETQYF. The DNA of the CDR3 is TGTGCCAGCAGCTTAACGTTGGGTAGAGAAGAGACCCAGTACTTC.

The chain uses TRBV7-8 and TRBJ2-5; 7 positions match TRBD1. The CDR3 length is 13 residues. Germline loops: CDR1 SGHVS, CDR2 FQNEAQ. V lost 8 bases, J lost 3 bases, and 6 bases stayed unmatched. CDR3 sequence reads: CASGTRGKETQYF. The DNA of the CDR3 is TGTGCCAGCGGAACCAGGGGGAAAGAGACCCAGTACTTC.

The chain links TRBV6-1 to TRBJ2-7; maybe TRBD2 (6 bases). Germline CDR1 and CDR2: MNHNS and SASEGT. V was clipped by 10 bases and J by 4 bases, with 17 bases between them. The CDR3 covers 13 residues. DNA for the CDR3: TGTGCCACCAGGCGGGATGGGGATTACGAGCAGTACTTC. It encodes CATRRDGDYEQYF.

CDR3 coding DNA: TGTGCCTGGACTGGAAACACCATATATTTT. It translates to CAWTGNTIYF. The chain carries TRBV30 and TRBJ1-3; no clear D. V shed 4 bases and J shed 2 bases, with 0 bases lying between them. The CDR3 totals 10 residues. Germline assignment: CDR1 GTSNPN and CDR2 SVGIG (reference sequence).

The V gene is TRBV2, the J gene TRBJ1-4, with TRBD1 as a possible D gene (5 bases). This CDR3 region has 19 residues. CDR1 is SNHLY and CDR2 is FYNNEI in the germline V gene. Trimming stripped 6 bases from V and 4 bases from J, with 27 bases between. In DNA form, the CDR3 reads TGTGCCAGCAGAGCCGCGGGGCCGGGGGGGATGTGGGTTAATGAAAAACTGTTTTTT. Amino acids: CASRAAGPGGMWVNEKLFF.

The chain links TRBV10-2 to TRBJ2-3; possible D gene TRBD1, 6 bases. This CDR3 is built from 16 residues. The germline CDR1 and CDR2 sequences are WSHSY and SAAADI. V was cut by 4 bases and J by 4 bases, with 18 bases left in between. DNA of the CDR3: TGCGCCAGCAGTGTACGGACAGTGGTTGGGGCAGATACGCAGTATTTT. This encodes CASSVRTVVGADTQYF.